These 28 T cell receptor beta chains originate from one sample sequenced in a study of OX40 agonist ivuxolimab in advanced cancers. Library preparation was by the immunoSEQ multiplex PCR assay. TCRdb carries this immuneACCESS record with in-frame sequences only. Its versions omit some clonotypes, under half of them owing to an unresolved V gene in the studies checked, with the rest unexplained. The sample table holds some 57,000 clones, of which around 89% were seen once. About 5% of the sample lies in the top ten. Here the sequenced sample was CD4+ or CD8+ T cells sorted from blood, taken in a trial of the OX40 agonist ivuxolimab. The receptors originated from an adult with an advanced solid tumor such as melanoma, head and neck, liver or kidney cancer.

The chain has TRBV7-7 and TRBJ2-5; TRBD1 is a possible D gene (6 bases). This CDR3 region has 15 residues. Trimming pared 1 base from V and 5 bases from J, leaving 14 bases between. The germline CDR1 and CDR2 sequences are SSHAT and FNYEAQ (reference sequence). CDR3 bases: TGTGCCAGCAGCTTAGTTGGGACATCTACGGAGACCCAGTACTTC. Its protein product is CASSLVGTSTETQYF.

CDR3 protein: CASRTFYLGNEQFF. The DNA of the CDR3 is TGTGCCAGCAGGACGTTCTATTTAGGCAATGAGCAGTTCTTC. The chain joins TRBV6-5 to TRBJ2-1, with no clear D. V dropped 6 bases and J dropped 6 bases, with 15 bases sitting between them. Germline CDR1 reads MNHEY; CDR2 reads SVGAGI. The CDR3 loop spans 14 amino acids.

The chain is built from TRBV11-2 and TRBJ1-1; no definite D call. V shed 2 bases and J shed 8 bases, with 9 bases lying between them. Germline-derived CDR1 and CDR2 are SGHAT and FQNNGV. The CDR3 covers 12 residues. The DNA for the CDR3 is TGTGCCAGCAGCTTAAATAGAGGGGAAGCTTTCTTT. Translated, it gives CASSLNRGEAFF.

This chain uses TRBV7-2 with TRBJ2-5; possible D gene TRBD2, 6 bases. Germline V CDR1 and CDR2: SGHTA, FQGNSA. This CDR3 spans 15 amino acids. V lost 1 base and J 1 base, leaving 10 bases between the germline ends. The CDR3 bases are TGTGCCAGCAGCTTAGTGTCCGGGGGCCAAGAGACCCAGTACTTC. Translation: CASSLVSGGQETQYF.

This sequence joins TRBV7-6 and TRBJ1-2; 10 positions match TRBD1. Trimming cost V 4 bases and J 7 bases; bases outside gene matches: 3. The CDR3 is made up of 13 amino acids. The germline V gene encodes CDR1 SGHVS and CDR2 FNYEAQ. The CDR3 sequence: CASSSRQGAGYTF. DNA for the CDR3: TGTGCCAGCAGCTCAAGACAGGGGGCTGGCTACACCTTC.

CDR3 residues: CASSYSGQGITDTQYF. The CDR3 DNA is TGTGCCAGCAGCTATTCGGGACAGGGGATCACAGATACGCAGTATTTT. The rearrangement links TRBV9 to TRBJ2-3, with 10 bases fitting TRBD1. Germline V gene data show CDR1 as SGDLS and CDR2 as YYNGEE. V lost 4 bases and J lost 2; bases outside the gene matches: 7. This CDR3 contains 16 residues.

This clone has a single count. The CDR3 sequence: CASIRRGGSGNTIYF. CDR3 DNA: TGTGCCAGCATCAGAAGGGGCGGCTCTGGAAACACCATATATTTT. The chain has TRBV28 and TRBJ1-3, with a weak D call TRBD1 (5 bases). V was trimmed by 7 bases and J by 0 bases, leaving 13 bases between them. CDR3 length equals 15 residues. Germline V gene lookup returns CDR1 MDHEN and CDR2 SYDVKM.

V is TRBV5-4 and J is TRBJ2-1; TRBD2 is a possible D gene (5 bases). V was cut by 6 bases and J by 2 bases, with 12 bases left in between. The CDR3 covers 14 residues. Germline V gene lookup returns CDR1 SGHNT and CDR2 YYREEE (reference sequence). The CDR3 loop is CASNERLAYNEQFF. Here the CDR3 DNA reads TGTGCCAGCAACGAGCGGCTCGCCTACAATGAGCAGTTCTTC.

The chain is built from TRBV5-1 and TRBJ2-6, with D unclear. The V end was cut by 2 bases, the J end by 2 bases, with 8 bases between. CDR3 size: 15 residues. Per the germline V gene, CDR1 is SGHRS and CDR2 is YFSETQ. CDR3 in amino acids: CASSFLSTGANVLTF. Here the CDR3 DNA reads TGCGCCAGCAGCTTCTTGTCTACTGGGGCCAACGTCCTGACTTTC.

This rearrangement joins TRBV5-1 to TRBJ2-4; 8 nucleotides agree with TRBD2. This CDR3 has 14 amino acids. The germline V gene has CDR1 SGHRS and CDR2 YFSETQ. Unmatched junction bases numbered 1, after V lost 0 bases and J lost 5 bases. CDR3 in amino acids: CASSLDGRENIQYF. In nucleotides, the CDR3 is TGCGCCAGCAGCTTGGACGGGAGGGAAAACATTCAGTACTTC.

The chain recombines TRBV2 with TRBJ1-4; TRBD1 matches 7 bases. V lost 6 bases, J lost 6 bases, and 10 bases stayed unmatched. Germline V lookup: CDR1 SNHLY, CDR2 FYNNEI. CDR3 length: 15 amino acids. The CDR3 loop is CASREQGRRDEKLFF. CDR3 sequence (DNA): TGTGCCAGCAGGGAACAGGGGCGAAGGGATGAAAAACTGTTTTTT.

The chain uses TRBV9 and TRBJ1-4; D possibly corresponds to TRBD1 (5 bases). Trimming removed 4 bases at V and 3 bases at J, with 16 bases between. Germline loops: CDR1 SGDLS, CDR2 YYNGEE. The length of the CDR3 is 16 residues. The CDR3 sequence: CASSPGGGGSNEKLFF. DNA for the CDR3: TGTGCCAGCAGCCCCGGCGGGGGGGGATCTAATGAAAAACTGTTTTTT.

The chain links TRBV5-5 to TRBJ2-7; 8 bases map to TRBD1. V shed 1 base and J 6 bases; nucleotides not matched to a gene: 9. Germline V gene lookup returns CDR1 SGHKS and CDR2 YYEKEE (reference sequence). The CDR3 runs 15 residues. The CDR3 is CASSLFEQGASEQYF. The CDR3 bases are TGTGCCAGCAGCTTGTTTGAGCAGGGGGCCTCCGAGCAGTACTTC.

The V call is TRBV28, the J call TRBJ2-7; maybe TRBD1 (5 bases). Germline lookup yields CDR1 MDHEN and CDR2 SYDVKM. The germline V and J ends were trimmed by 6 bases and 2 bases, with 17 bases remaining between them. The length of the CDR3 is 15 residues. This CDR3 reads CASRPGQRRTYEQYF. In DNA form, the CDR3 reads TGTGCCAGCAGGCCTGGACAACGACGAACCTACGAGCAGTACTTC.

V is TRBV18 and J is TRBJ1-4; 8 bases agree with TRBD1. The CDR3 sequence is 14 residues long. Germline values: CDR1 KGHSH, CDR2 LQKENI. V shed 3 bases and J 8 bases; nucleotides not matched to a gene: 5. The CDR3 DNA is TGTGCCAGCTCACCCCGACAGGGGAGAGAAAAACTGTTTTTT. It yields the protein CASSPRQGREKLFF.

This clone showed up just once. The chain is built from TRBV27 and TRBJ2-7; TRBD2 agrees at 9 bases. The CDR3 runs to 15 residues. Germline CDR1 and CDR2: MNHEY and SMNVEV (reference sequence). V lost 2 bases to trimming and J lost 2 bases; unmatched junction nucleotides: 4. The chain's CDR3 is CASSLDSGRPYEQYF. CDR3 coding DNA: TGTGCCAGCAGTTTAGATAGCGGGAGACCCTACGAGCAGTACTTC.

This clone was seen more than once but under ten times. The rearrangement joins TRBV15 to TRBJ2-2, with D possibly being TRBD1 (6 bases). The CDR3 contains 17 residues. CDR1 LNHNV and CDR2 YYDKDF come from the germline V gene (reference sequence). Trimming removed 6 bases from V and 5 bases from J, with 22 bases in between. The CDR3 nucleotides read TGTGCCACCAGAAGATATACCGGGACATCGGATACCGGGGAGCTGTTTTTT. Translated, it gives CATRRYTGTSDTGELFF.

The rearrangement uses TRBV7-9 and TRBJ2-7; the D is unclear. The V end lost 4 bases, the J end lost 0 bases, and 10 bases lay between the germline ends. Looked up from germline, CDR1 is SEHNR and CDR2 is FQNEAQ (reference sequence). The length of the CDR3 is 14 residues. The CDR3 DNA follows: TGTGCCAGCAGCTCCATTAGTAGCTCCTACGAGCAGTACTTC. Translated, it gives CASSSISSSYEQYF.

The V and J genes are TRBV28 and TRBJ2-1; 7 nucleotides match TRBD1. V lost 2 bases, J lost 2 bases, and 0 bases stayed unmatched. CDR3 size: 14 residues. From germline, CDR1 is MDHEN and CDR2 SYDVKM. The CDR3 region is CASSLGTAYNEQFF. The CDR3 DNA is TGTGCCAGCAGTTTAGGGACAGCCTACAATGAGCAGTTCTTC.

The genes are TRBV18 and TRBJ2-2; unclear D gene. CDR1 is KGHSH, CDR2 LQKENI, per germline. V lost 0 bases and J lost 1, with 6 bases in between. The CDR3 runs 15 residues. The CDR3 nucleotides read TGTGCCAGCTCACCACCGACGGGGAACACCGGGGAGCTGTTTTTT. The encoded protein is CASSPPTGNTGELFF.

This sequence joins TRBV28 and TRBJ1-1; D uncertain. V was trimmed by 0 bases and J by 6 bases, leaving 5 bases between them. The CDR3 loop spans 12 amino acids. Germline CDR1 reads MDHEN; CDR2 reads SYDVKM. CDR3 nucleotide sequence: TGTGCCAGCAGTTTATGGGCCGCTGAAGCTTTCTTT. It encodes CASSLWAAEAFF.

CDR3 loop: CASRESGYTEAFF. The CDR3 DNA sequence: TGTGCCAGCAGAGAGAGTGGATACACTGAAGCTTTCTTT. The chain combines TRBV6-1 with TRBJ1-1, with no clear D. Germline assignment: CDR1 MNHNS and CDR2 SASEGT. V lost 6 bases, J lost 3 bases, and 11 bases lay in between. CDR3 length equals 13 residues.

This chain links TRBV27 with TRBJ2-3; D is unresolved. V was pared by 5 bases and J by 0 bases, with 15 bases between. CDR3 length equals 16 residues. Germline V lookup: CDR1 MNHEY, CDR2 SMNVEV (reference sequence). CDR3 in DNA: TGTGCCAGCAGTGTCCAGGTTCCCCCTAGCACAGATACGCAGTATTTT. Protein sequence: CASSVQVPPSTDTQYF.

This chain's CDR3 is CASSQRDARTDTQYF. CDR3 in DNA: TGCGCCAGCAGCCAGAGGGACGCCCGCACAGATACGCAGTATTTT. The V call is TRBV4-1, the J call TRBJ2-3; D is possibly TRBD1 or TRBD2 (5 bases each). This CDR3 comprises 15 residues. The germline V gene encodes CDR1 MGHRA and CDR2 YSYEKL. V lost 3 bases and J 1 base, leaving 11 bases between the germline ends.

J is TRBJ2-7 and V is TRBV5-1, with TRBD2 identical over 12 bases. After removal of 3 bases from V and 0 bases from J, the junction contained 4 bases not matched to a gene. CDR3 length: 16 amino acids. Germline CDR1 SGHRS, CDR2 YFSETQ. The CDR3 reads CASSSSSGRDSYEQYF. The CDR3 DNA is TGCGCCAGCAGCTCGTCTAGCGGGAGGGACTCCTACGAGCAGTACTTC.

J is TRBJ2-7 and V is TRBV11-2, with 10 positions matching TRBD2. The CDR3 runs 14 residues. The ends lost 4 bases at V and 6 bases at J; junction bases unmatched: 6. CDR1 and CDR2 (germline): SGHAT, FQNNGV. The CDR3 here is CASSSSTSGREQYF. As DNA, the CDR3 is TGTGCCAGCAGCTCATCGACTAGCGGGCGCGAGCAGTACTTC.

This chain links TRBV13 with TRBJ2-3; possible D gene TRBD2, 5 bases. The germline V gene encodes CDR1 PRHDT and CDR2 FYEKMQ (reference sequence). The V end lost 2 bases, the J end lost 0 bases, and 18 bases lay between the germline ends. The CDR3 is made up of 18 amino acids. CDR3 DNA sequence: TGTGCCAGCAGCTTAACCCTCCTGCGGGTCACTAGCACAGATACGCAGTATTTT. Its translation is CASSLTLLRVTSTDTQYF.

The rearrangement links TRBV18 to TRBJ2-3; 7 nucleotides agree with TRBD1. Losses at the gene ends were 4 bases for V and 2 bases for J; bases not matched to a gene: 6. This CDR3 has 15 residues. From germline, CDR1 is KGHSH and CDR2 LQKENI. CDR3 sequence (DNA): TGTGCCAGCTCACTACGGGACAGCACCACAGATACGCAGTATTTT. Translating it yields CASSLRDSTTDTQYF.